This TCR beta chain was observed in a study of T cell responses to AZD1222 COVID-19 vaccine. Whole-study results and caveats: Among the donors, most were white British and more were female, and clonal diversity was possibly underestimated. Spike-specific TCR breadth and depth rose after two AZD1222 doses. The CD4 TCRs associated with vaccination extended across spike and predominated at 160-218 and 743-854.

With regard to this clone: The antigen remains unidentified.

The method was immunoSEQ multiplex PCR; TCRdb's version includes in-frame clones alone and lacks a portion of them. Here the sample spans about 200,000 clones, approximately 94% being singletons. With V trimmed by 4 bases and J by 2 bases, 4 bases remained unmatched. In germline, CDR1 is LNHDA, CDR2 SQIVND (reference sequence). The CDR3 loop spans 15 amino acids. The specimen comprised peripheral blood, sampled 28 days after the second AZD1222 dose. The clonotype comes from an adult who received the AZD1222 COVID-19 vaccine. This chain uses TRBV19 with TRBJ2-7; 11 nucleotides line up with TRBD1. The CDR3 DNA reads TGTGCCAGTAGTAAGGACAGGGGGCCTACCTACGAGCAGTACTTC. Translating gives CASSKDRGPTYEQYF.